The table lists the clone carrying this T cell receptor beta chain with a few counts. As yet, its antigen is unknown. Aged about 6 to 100, donors were systemically healthy Caucasians from Russia. Investigators took approximately 9.4 milliliters of peripheral blood from every donor. With a J-beta primer mix and a sample-barcoded 5' primer, a second PCR ran about 7 to 12 cycles. Every sample produced at least 3 million CDR3-containing paired-end reads. TCRdb redid the calling of the 5' RACE reads with MiXCR, one entry per CDR3 protein. The table lists 600,000 to 850,000 distinct CDR3 sequences, roughly 44% of them singletons, with 20% in the top ten. These data are taken from a study of blood T cells in healthy people across ages. Study findings and constraints: Roughly linear age-related decline in beta diversity appeared, significant by age 40.

The TCR originated in a woman aged 60 to 75 in good health. Input material: blood.

The CDR3 loop reads CSARDFRTGDYEQYF. The CDR3 DNA reads TGCAGTGCTAGAGATTTTAGGACAGGGGACTACGAGCAGTACTTC. The chain has TRBV20-1 and TRBJ2-7; 9 positions agree with TRBD1. After removal of 0 bases from V and 3 bases from J, the junction contained 6 bases not matched to a gene. CDR3 size: 15 residues. In germline, CDR1 is DFQATT, CDR2 SNEGSKA (reference sequence).